The rows below give T cell receptor beta chains drawn from one sample of a study of shared T cell receptors in the human thymus. Sequencing was performed with immunoSEQ multiplex PCR; in TCRdb, only in-frame clones are kept and a portion is missing. This table holds hundreds of thousands of clones, over 75% found once. These data are also associated with another study on human thymus T cells.

The source material was thymocytes. The receptors shown here come from a boy less than two years old with a congenital heart defect. Both conserved end residues are part of each CDR3. A D gene is named only where the DNA matches it firmly. Size is omitted from some rows. Given values are once, few, many or a class for expanded clones.

CDR3aa	CDR3nt	v_gene	d_gene	abundance	j_gene
CSVGGGRTDTQYF	TGCAGCGTTGGGGGGGGAAGGACAGATACGCAGTATTTT	TRBV29-1	TRBD2	-	TRBJ2-3
CASSYRGHEQYF	TGTGCCAGCAGTTACAGGGGTCACGAGCAGTACTTC	TRBV6-5	-	-	TRBJ2-7
CASSFKGTGGRDSQETQYF	TGTGCCAGCAGTTTTAAGGGGACAGGGGGCAGGGACTCTCAAGAGACCCAGTACTTC	TRBV28	TRBD1	-	TRBJ2-5
CASSSTTSGALHEQFF	TGCGCCAGCAGCTCGACGACTAGCGGGGCACTTCATGAGCAGTTCTTC	TRBV10-1	TRBD2	-	TRBJ2-1
CASSIGTGTEAFF	TGTGCCAGTAGTATAGGGACAGGGACAGAAGCTTTCTTT	TRBV19	TRBD1	-	TRBJ1-1
CASSQTGGPEAFF	TGTGCCAGCAGCCAGACAGGGGGACCTGAAGCTTTCTTT	TRBV28	TRBD1	-	TRBJ1-1
CASRNRGDVSGYGYTF	TGTGCCAGTAGAAACAGGGGAGATGTTTCAGGCTATGGCTACACCTTC	TRBV19	TRBD1	-	TRBJ1-2
CATQDDRKRRNTEAFF	TGTGCCACCCAAGACGATCGCAAAAGGAGGAACACTGAAGCTTTCTTT	TRBV28	-	once	TRBJ1-1
CWDRCPYEQYF	TGTTGGGACAGATGTCCCTACGAGCAGTACTTC	TRBV9	TRBD1	-	TRBJ2-7
CASQLGHLSSYGYTF	TGTGCCAGTCAACTGGGACACCTAAGCTCATATGGCTACACCTTC	TRBV5-8	-	-	TRBJ1-2
CASRAPGQGAYEQYF	TGTGCCAGCAGGGCACCGGGACAGGGTGCCTACGAGCAGTACTTC	TRBV6-1	TRBD1	-	TRBJ2-7
CASSLARSYEQYF	TGTGCCAGCAGCTTGGCCCGGAGCTACGAGCAGTACTTC	TRBV5-8	-	few	TRBJ2-7
CASSRVGFYNEQFF	TGTGCCAGCAGCAGGGTAGGGTTCTACAATGAGCAGTTCTTC	TRBV25-1	-	-	TRBJ2-1
CASSPGETRETQYF	TGTGCCAGCAGCCCCGGGGAGACTCGAGAGACCCAGTACTTC	TRBV7-7	-	once	TRBJ2-5
CASSLLHNSGNTIYF	TGTGCCAGCAGCTTGTTACACAACTCTGGAAACACCATATATTTT	TRBV7-9	-	-	TRBJ1-3
CASGWLTSGETQYF	TGTGCTAGTGGTTGGCTGACTAGCGGAGAGACCCAGTACTTC	TRBV12-5	TRBD2	-	TRBJ2-5
CASSSRTGPYGYTF	TGTGCCAGCAGTTCGCGGACAGGGCCTTATGGCTACACCTTC	TRBV6-5	TRBD1	once	TRBJ1-2
CASSYSDRSNTEAFF	TGTGCCAGCAGTTACTCGGACAGGTCGAACACTGAAGCTTTCTTT	TRBV6-5	TRBD1	-	TRBJ1-1
CASSAWTGDNQPQHF	TGTGCCAGCAGCGCCTGGACAGGGGACAATCAGCCCCAGCATTTT	TRBV7-2	TRBD1	-	TRBJ1-5
CASRTGSGNSPLHF	TGTGCCAGTAGGACAGGGTCAGGCAATTCACCCCTCCACTTT	TRBV19	TRBD1	-	TRBJ1-6
CASSPGAGGVWPYGYTF	TGTGCCAGCAGTCCAGGCGCGGGAGGGGTATGGCCGTATGGCTACACCTTC	TRBV28	-	-	TRBJ1-2
CASSPRAGGHEQFF	TGTGCCAGCAGTCCAAGAGCGGGAGGGCATGAGCAGTTCTTC	TRBV27	TRBD2	-	TRBJ2-1
CASSLFHSGANVLTF	TGTGCCAGCAGCTTATTTCACTCTGGGGCCAACGTCCTGACTTTC	TRBV7-2	-	-	TRBJ2-6
CASSSHERNQPQHF	TGTGCCAGCAGTTCTCATGAGAGAAATCAGCCCCAGCATTTT	TRBV27	-	-	TRBJ1-5
CATSRAKADTYEQYF	TGTGCCACCAGCAGAGCAAAAGCGGATACCTACGAGCAGTACTTC	TRBV15	-	-	TRBJ2-7
CASSQDPGNFSNQPQHF	TGCGCCAGCAGCCAAGATCCAGGAAACTTTAGCAATCAGCCCCAGCATTTT	TRBV4-3	-	-	TRBJ1-5
CASSIQGSDTENTEAFF	TGTGCCAGTAGTATTCAGGGGTCGGACACAGAGAACACTGAAGCTTTCTTT	TRBV19	-	-	TRBJ1-1
CASSQDRDSSTDTQYF	TGCGCCAGCAGCCAAGACCGCGACTCCAGCACAGATACGCAGTATTTT	TRBV4-3	-	-	TRBJ2-3
CASRWTSGTTYEQYF	TGTGCCAGCAGATGGACTAGCGGGACCACCTACGAGCAGTACTTC	TRBV27	TRBD2	-	TRBJ2-7
CASIRTAYNEQFF	TGTGCCAGCATTCGAACAGCCTACAATGAGCAGTTCTTC	TRBV6-1	-	-	TRBJ2-1